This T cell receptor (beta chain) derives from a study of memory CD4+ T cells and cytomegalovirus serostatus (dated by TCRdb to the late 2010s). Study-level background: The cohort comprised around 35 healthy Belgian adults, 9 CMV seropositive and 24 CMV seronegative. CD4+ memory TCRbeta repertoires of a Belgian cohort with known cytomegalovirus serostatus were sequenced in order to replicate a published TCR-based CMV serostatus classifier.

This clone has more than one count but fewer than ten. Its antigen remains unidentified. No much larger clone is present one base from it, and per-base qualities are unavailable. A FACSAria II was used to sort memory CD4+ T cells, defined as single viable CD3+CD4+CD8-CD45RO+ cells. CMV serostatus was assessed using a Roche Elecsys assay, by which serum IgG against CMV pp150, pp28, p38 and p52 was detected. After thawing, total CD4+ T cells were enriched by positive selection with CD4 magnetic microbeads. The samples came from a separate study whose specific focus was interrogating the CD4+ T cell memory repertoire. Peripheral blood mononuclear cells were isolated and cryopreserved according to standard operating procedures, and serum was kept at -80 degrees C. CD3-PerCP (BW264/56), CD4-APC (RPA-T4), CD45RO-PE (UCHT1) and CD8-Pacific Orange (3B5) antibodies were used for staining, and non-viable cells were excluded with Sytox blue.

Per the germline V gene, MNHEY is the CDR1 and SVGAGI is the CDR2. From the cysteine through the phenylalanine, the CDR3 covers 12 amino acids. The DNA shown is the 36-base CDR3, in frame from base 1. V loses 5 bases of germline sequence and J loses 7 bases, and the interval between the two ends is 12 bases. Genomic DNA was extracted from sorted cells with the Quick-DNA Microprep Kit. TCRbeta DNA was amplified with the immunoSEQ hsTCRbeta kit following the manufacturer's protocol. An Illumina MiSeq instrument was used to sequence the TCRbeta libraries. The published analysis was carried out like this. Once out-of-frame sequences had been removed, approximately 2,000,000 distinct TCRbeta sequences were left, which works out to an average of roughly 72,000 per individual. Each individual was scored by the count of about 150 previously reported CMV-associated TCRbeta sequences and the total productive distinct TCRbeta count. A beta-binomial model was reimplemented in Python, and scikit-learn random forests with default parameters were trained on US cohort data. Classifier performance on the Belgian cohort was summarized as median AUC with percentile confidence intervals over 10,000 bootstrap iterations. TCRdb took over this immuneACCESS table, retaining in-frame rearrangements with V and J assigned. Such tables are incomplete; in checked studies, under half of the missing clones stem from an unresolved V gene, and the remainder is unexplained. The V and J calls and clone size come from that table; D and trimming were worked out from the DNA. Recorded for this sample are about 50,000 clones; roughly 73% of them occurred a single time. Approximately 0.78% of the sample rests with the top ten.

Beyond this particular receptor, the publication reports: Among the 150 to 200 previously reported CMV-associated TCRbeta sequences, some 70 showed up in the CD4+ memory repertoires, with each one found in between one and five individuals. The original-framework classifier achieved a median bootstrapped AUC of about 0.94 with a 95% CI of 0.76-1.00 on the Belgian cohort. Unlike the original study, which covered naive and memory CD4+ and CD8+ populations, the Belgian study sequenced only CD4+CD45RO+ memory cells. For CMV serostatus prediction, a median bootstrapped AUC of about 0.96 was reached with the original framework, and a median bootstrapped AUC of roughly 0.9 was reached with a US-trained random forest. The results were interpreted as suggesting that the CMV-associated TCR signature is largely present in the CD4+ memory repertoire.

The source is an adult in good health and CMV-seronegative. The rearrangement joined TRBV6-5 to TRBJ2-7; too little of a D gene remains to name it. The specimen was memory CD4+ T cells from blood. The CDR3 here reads CASSPRRGEQYF. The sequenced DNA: TGTGCCAGCAGTCCCCGGCGAGGTGAGCAGTACTTC.